This T cell receptor (beta chain) was recovered during a study of T cell responses to AZD1222 COVID-19 vaccine. Regarding the study as a whole: Spike was spanned by vaccine-associated CD4 TCRs, with dominance at 160-218 and 743-854. Recipients of two AZD1222 doses showed rising Spike-specific TCR breadth and depth.

The germline gives CDR1 KGHSH, CDR2 LQKENI. The CDR3 runs to 15 residues. V was pared by 8 bases and J by 2 bases, with 18 bases between. As to this clone: Its antigen is as yet unknown.

The data were produced by immunoSEQ multiplex PCR, yet TCRdb's version contains in-frame clones alone and is incomplete. Among approximately 110,000 clones listed, nearly 90% were seen once. The chain is built from TRBV18 and TRBJ2-5; D is undetermined. Here the sequenced sample was peripheral blood, taken on day 0 of AZD1222 vaccination. The sequence derives from an adult in good health. Here the CDR3 reads CASVPGRPLQETQYF. DNA for the CDR3: TGTGCCAGCGTTCCCGGCCGTCCCCTTCAAGAGACCCAGTACTTC. The full variable domain, its missing parts supplied by reference TRBV18 and TRBJ2-5, is NAGVMQNPRHLVRRRGQEARLRCSPMKGHSHVYWYRQLPEEGLKFMVYLQKENIIDESGMPKERFSAEFPKEGPSILRIQQVVRGDSAAYFCASVPGRPLQETQYFGPGTRLLVL.